Included here is one T cell receptor (beta chain) sequence, with context. Profiling relied on immunoSEQ multiplex PCR, and the TCRdb table lists in-frame clones only, not all of them. Of 490,000 or so clones in the sample, more than 75% were seen once. This sample was included in a study of blood T cell repertoires in COVID-19. On the study more broadly: Italy, Spain and the United States were the sources of the convalescent and acute COVID-19 samples.

Cohort allocation depended upon clinical history that participants reported. Cohort 3 recovered donors had two negative PCRs, clearance, or symptom resolution. The sample was PBMCs or T cells enriched from blood (not recorded which). The sequence derives from a woman in her 40s who had recovered from COVID-19.

The CDR3 DNA sequence: TGTGCCAGCAGCGGAACCGCGGGAGGTAGCACAGATACGCAGTATTTT. This translates into CASSGTAGGSTDTQYF. This chain uses TRBV9 with TRBJ2-3, with 8 bases aligning to TRBD2. The V segment lost 3 bases and the J segment 0 bases; nucleotides outside the gene matches: 6. This CDR3 region has 16 residues. Per the germline V gene, CDR1 is SGDLS and CDR2 is YYNGEE.